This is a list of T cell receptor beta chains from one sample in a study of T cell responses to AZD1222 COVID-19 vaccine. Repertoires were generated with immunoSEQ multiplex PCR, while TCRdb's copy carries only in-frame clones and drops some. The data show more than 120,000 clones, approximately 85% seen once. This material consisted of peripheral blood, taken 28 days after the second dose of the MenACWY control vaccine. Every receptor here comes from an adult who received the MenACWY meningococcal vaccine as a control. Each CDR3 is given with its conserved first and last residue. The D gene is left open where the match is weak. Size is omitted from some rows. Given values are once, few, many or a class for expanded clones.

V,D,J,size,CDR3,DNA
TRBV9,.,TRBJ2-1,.,CASSVGLGGETQFF,TGTGCCAGCAGCGTAGGATTGGGCGGAGAAACGCAATTCTTC
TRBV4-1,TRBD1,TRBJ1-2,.,CASSQDAGQGKSYGYTF,TGCGCCAGCAGCCAAGATGCTGGACAGGGGAAGAGCTATGGCTACACCTTC
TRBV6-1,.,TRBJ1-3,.,CASSEGAPSGNTIYF,TGTGCCAGCAGTGAGGGGGCACCCTCTGGAAACACCATATATTTT
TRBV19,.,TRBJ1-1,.,CASSSTPNTEAFF,TGTGCCAGTAGTAGTACTCCGAACACTGAAGCTTTCTTT
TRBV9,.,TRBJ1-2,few,CASSAGLYGYTF,TGTGCCAGCAGCGCCGGATTATATGGCTACACCTTC
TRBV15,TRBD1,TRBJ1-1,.,CATSRDRTGGTEAFF,TGTGCCACCAGCAGAGATCGGACAGGGGGCACTGAAGCTTTCTTT
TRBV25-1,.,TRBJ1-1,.,CASSDYGGVAFF,TGTGCCAGCAGTGACTATGGGGGGGTGGCTTTCTTT
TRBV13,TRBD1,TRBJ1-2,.,CASSLGGGTGEGYTF,TGTGCCAGCAGCTTAGGTGGCGGGACAGGGGAAGGCTACACCTTC
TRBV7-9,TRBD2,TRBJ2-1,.,CASSPPGTSGRYNEQFF,TGTGCCAGCAGCCCCCCGGGGACTAGCGGCCGCTACAATGAGCAGTTCTTC
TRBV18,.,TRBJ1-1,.,CASSPYLGDSGTEAFF,TGTGCCAGCTCACCTTATCTGGGCGACTCAGGGACTGAAGCTTTCTTT
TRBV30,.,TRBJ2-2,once,CAWTGYMTGELFF,TGTGCCTGGACGGGTTATATGACCGGGGAGCTGTTTTTT
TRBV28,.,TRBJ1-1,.,CASSFPFSKFEAFF,TGTGCCAGCAGTTTCCCCTTCTCAAAATTTGAAGCTTTCTTT
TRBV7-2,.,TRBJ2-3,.,CASSSELARTDTQYF,TGTGCCAGCAGCTCAGAACTAGCTCGTACAGATACGCAGTATTTT
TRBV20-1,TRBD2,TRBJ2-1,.,CSASTGTTNVDEQFF,TGCAGTGCTAGTACCGGGACTACCAACGTGGACGAGCAGTTCTTC
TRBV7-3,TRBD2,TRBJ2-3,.,CASSFSGGTDTQYF,TGTGCCAGCAGTTTTAGCGGGGGAACAGATACGCAGTATTTT
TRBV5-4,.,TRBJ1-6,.,CASSLGQSRDSPLHF,TGTGCCAGCAGCTTGGGACAGTCCAGGGATTCACCCCTCCACTTT
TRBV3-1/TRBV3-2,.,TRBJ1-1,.,CASSQGDPGRNTEAFF,TGTGCCAGCAGCCAAGGAGATCCAGGGCGAAACACTGAAGCTTTCTTT
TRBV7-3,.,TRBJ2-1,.,CASSLAAARGNEQFF,TGTGCCAGCAGCTTAGCCGCGGCCAGGGGCAATGAGCAGTTCTTC
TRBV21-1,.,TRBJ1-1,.,CASSNGTGTEAFF,TGTGCCAGCAGCAACGGGACGGGGACTGAAGCTTTCTTT
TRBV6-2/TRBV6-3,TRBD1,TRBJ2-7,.,CASSYSYRGNSYEQYF,TGTGCCAGCAGTTACTCGTACAGGGGCAACTCCTACGAGCAGTACTTC
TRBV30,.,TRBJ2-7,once,CAWSVGQGFLEQYF,TGTGCCTGGAGTGTAGGTCAGGGTTTTCTCGAGCAGTACTTC
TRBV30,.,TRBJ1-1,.,CAWSVLSFGRGPEAFF,TGTGCCTGGAGTGTATTGTCGTTCGGCAGGGGCCCTGAAGCTTTCTTT
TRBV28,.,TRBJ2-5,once,CASSFFRETQYF,TGTGCCAGCAGTTTCTTTAGGGAGACCCAGTACTTC
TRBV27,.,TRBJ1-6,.,CASSPRSGGWESPLHF,TGTGCCAGCAGTCCCCGATCAGGAGGTTGGGAGTCACCCCTCCACTTT
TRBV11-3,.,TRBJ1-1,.,CASSTGGVMAFF,TGTGCCAGCAGCACCGGTGGTGTAATGGCTTTCTTT
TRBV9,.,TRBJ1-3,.,CASSVATAAGAGNTIYF,TGTGCCAGCAGCGTAGCTACGGCGGCAGGGGCTGGAAACACCATATATTTT
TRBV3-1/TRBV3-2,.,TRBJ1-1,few,CASSHQGFEAFF,TGTGCCAGCAGCCATCAGGGATTTGAAGCTTTCTTT
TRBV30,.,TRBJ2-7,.,CAWKETESSYEQYF,TGTGCCTGGAAAGAGACGGAAAGCTCCTACGAGCAGTACTTC
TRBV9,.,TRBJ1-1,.,CASSPHQGEAFF,TGTGCCAGCAGCCCCCACCAGGGGGAAGCTTTCTTT
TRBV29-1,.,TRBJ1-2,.,CSVEGNLVYGYTF,TGCAGCGTGGAGGGAAACCTAGTCTATGGCTACACCTTC
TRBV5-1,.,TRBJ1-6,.,CASSSQGFNSPLHF,TGCGCCAGCAGCTCCCAGGGTTTTAATTCACCCCTCCACTTT
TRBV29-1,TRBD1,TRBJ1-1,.,CSVVFTGVGEAFF,TGCAGCGTCGTCTTTACAGGGGTGGGTGAAGCTTTCTTT
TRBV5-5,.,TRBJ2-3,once,CASSLGGGTTDTQYF,TGTGCCAGCAGCTTAGGGGGGGGGACCACAGATACGCAGTATTTT
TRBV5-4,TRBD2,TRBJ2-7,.,CASSGGGLAGYEQYF,TGTGCCAGCTCCGGGGGGGGACTAGCGGGCTACGAGCAGTACTTC
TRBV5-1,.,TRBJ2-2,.,CASSRLVGELFF,TGCGCCAGCAGTCGTCTGGTCGGGGAGCTGTTTTTT
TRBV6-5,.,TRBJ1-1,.,CASSYSGGKGTEAFF,TGTGCCAGCAGTTACTCAGGGGGAAAGGGCACTGAAGCTTTCTTT
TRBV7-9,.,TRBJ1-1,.,CASTQDRNTEAFF,TGTGCCAGCACCCAGGATCGGAACACTGAAGCTTTCTTT
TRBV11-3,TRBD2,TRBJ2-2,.,CASSSRGTNTGELFF,TGTGCCAGCAGCTCGCGGGGGACGAACACCGGGGAGCTGTTTTTT
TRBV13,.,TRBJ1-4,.,CASSLSGQGEKLFF,TGTGCCAGCAGCTTAAGCGGGCAGGGTGAAAAACTGTTTTTT
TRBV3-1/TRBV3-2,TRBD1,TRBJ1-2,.,CASSQRVYRGTNYGYTF,TGTGCCAGCAGCCAACGGGTCTACAGGGGGACTAACTATGGCTACACCTTC
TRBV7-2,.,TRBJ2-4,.,CASSLVDWRKNIQYF,TGTGCCAGCAGCTTAGTCGATTGGCGAAAAAACATTCAGTACTTC
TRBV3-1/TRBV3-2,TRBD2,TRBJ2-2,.,CASSFGGVDTGELFF,TGTGCCAGCAGCTTCGGGGGGGTCGACACCGGGGAGCTGTTTTTT
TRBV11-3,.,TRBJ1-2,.,CASSFSGQSGYTF,TGTGCCAGCAGCTTTTCTGGGCAGTCTGGCTACACCTTC
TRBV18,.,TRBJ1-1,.,CASSPFGDLNTEAFF,TGTGCCAGCTCACCATTCGGAGACTTGAACACTGAAGCTTTCTTT
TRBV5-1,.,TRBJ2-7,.,CASSRRASGSYEQYF,TGCGCCAGCAGCCGGCGGGCCTCGGGCTCCTACGAGCAGTACTTC